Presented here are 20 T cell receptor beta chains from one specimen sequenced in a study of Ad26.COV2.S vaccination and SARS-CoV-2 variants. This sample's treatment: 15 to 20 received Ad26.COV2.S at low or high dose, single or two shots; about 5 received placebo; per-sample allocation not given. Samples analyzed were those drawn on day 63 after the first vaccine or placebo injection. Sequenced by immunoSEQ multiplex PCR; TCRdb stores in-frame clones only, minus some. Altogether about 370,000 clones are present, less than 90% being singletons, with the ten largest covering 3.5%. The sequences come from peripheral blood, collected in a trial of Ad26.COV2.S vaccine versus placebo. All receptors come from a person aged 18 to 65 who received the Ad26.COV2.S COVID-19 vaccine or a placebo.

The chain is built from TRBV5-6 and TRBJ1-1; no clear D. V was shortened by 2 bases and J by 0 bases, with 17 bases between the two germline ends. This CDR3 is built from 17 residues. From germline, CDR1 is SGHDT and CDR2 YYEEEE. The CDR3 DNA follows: TGTGCCAGCAGCTTCTATTCCCAGAAGAGCGTGAACACTGAAGCTTTCTTT. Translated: CASSFYSQKSVNTEAFF.

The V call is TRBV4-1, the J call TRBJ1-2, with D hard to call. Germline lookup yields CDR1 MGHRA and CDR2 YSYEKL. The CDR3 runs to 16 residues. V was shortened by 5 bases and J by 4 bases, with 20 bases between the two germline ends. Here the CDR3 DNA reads TGCGCCAGCAGCTCGACTAGGGCAGCCAAAGGCTATGGCTACACCTTC. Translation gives CASSSTRAAKGYGYTF.

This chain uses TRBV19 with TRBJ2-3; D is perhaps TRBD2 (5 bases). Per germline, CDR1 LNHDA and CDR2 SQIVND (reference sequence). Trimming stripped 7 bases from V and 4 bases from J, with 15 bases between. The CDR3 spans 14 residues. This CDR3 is CASNHGESADTQYF. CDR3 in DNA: TGTGCCAGTAACCACGGGGAAAGCGCAGATACGCAGTATTTT. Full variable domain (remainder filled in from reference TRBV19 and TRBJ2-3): DGGITQSPKYLFRKEGQNVTLSCEQNLNHDAMYWYRQDPGQGLRLIYYSQIVNDFQKGDIAEGYSVSREKKESFPLTVTSAQKNPTAFYLCASNHGESADTQYFGPGTRLTVL.

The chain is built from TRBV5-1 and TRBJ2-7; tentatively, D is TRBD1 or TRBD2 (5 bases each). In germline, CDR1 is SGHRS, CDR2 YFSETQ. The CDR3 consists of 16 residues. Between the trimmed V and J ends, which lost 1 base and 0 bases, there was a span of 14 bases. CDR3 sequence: CASSLFPGRSSYEQYF. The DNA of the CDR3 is TGCGCCAGCAGCTTGTTCCCGGGACGGAGCTCCTACGAGCAGTACTTC. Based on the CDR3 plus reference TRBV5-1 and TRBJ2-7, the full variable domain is KAGVTQTPRYLIKTRGQQVTLSCSPISGHRSVSWYQQTPGQGLQFLFEYFSETQRNKGNFPGRFSGRQFSNSRSEMNVSTLELGDSALYLCASSLFPGRSSYEQYFGPGTRLTVT.

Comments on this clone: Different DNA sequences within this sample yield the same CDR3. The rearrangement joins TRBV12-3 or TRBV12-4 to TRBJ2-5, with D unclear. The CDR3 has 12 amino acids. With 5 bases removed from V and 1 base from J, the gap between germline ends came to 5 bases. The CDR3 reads CASSPGQETQYF. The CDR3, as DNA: TGTGCCAGCAGTCCGGGCCAAGAGACCCAGTACTTC.

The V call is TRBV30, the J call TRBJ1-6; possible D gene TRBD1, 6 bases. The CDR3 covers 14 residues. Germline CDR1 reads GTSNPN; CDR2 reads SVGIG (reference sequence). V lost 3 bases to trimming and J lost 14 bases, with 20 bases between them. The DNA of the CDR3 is TGTGCCTGGAGCGCAGGGACACCCGCTATGTCCCTCCACTTT. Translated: CAWSAGTPAMSLHF.

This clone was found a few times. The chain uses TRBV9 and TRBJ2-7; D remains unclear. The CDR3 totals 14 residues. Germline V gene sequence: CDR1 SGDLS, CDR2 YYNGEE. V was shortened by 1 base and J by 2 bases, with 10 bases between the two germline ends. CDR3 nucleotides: TGTGCCAGCAGCGTAACCGACGCACCCTACGAGCAGTACTTC. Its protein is CASSVTDAPYEQYF.

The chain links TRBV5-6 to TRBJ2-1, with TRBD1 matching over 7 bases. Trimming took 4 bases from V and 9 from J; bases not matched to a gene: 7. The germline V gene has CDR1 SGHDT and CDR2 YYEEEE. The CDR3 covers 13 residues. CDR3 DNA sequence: TGTGCCAGCAGCATGGGGACAGTTGTTGAGCAGTTCTTC. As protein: CASSMGTVVEQFF.

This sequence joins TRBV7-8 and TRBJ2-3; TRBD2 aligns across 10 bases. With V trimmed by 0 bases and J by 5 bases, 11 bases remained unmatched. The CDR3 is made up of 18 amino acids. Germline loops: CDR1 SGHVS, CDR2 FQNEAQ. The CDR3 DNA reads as TGTGCCAGCAGCTTAGCCTGGCGAGCGGGGGGGCCCGGAGATACGCAGTATTTT. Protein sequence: CASSLAWRAGGPGDTQYF.

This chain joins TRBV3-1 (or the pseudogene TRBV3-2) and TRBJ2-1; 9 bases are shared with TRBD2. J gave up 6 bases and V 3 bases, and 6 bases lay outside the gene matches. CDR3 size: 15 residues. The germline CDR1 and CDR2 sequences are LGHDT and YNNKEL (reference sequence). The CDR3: CASSHGRGGGNEQFF. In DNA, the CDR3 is TGTGCCAGCAGCCACGGTCGCGGGGGGGGCAATGAGCAGTTCTTC.

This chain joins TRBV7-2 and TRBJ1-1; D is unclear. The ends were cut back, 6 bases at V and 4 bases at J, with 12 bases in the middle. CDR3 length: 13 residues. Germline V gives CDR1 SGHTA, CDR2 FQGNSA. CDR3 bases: TGTGCCAGCAGTCATTCGACGGGCACTGAAGCTTTCTTT. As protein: CASSHSTGTEAFF.

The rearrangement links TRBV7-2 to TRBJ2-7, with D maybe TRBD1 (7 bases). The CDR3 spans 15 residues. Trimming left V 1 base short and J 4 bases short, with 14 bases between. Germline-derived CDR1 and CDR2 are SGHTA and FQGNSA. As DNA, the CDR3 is TGTGCCAGCAGCTTAGTCGCGACAGGGAGGTACGAGCAGTACTTC. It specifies CASSLVATGRYEQYF.

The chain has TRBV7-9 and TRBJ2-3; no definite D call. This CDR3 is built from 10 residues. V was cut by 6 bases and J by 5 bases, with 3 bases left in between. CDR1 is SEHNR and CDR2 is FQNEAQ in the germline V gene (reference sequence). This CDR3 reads CASSIDTQYF. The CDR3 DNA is TGTGCCAGCAGTATAGATACGCAGTATTTT.

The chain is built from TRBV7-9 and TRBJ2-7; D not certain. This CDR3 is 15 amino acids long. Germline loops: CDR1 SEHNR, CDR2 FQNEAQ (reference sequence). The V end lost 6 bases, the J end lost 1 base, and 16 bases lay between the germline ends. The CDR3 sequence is CASRPGVYGSYEQYF. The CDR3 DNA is TGTGCCAGCAGGCCTGGGGTTTACGGATCCTACGAGCAGTACTTC.

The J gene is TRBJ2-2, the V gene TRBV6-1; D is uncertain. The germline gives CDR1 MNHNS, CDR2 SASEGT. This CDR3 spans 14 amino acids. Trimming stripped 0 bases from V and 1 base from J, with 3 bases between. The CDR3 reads CASSEARNTGELFF. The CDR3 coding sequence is TGTGCCAGCAGTGAAGCCCGGAACACCGGGGAGCTGTTTTTT.

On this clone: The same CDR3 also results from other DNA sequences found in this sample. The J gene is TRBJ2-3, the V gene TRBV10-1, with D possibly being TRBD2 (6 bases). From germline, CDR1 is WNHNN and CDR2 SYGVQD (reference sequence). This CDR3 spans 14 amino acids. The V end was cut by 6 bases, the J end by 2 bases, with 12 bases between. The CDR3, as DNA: TGCGCCAGCAGCCGGGACTCTCCCACAGATACGCAGTATTTT. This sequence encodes CASSRDSPTDTQYF.

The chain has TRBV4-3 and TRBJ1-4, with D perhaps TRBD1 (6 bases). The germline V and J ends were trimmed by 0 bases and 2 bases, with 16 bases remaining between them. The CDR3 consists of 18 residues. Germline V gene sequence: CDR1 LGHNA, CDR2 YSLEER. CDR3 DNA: TGCGCCAGCAGCCAAGATCTAAGGGGGGCGGCGACTAATGAAAAACTGTTTTTT. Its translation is CASSQDLRGAATNEKLFF.

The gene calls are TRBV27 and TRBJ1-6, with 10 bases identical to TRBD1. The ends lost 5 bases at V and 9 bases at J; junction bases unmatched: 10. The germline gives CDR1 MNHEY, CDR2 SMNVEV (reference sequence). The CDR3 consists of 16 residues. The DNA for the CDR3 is TGTGCCAGCAGTCCCAGGACAGGGGGGGATGGTTCACCCCTCCACTTT. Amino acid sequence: CASSPRTGGDGSPLHF.

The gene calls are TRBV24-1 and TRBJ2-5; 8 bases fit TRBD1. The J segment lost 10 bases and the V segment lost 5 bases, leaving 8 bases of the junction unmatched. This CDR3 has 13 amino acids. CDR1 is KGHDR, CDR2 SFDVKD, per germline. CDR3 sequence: CATSAADTGGQYF. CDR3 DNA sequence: TGTGCCACCAGTGCGGCCGATACAGGGGGCCAGTACTTC.

The CDR3 DNA reads TGTGCCAGCAGCCAGGACAGGGCAGAGTCGCAGTATTTT. Translation: CASSQDRAESQYF. The chain is built from TRBV12-3 or TRBV12-4 and TRBJ2-3, with 8 bases that match TRBD1. Unmatched junction bases numbered 9, after V lost 6 bases and J lost 10 bases. This CDR3 is 13 amino acids long.